The sample holds a few counts of the clone carrying this TCR beta chain. Its target is unknown. This sample's RNA came from whole unsorted tissue. Distant lung tissue was collected more than 3 cm away from the tumor edge. These data belong to a study of tumor and adjacent non-tumor tissue in lung cancer. At the level of the study: There were 12 adenocarcinoma, a couple of squamous cell carcinoma and 1 small cell lung cancer cases. Around 4.5 million productive TCRbeta reads were obtained per sample on average. The patients, around 11 men and roughly 5 women, were roughly 30 to 80 with stage I to III disease. The study, taken as a whole, reports: Normal lung showed higher cumulative top 100 clone frequency than tumor.

Three rounds of nested PCR, following a modified ARM-PCR protocol, produced the TCRbeta library. From the multiplex PCR reads, TCRdb called clonotypes with MiXCR, one entry per CDR3 protein. The sample shows more than 85,000 distinct CDR3 sequences, 65% of them seen only once. Germline-derived CDR1 and CDR2 are SGHAT and FQDESV (reference sequence). Losses at the gene ends were 10 bases for V and 6 bases for J; bases not matched to a gene: 12. The CDR3 consists of 13 residues. This TCR derives from a man aged 30-40 years with non-small cell lung cancer. The sequenced material came from distant non-tumor lung tissue. The rearrangement joins TRBV11-1 to TRBJ2-7; 7 positions agree with TRBD1. As DNA, the CDR3 is TGTGCCACCAGAGCGGACAGGTCCATCGAGCAGTACTTC. This encodes CATRADRSIEQYF.